This is a list of T cell receptor beta chains from one sample in a study of graft-versus-host responses after intestinal transplantation. The method was immunoSEQ multiplex PCR; TCRdb's version includes in-frame clones alone and lacks a portion of them. The repertoire includes around 15,000 clones, 70% to 85% of them detected once, and about 3.5% sits in the top ten. The source was ileum tissue, collected 14 days after transplant. All receptors derive from a human patient who received an intestinal transplant, so some T cells may come from the graft donor. The CDR3 runs from the conserved cysteine through the conserved F or W. The D gene is left open where the match is weak. Size values are once, few and many counts, or a class for expanded clones, and some rows have none.

clone size	D gene	V gene	J gene	CDR3 DNA	CDR3 protein
-	TRBD2	TRBV11-2	TRBJ2-3	TGTGCCAGCAGCGGGCGACTAGCGGGAGGAACAGATACGCAGTATTTT	CASSGRLAGGTDTQYF
-	-	TRBV30	TRBJ2-1	TGTGCCTGGGGGGCCCAGTCAGCCTACAATGAGCAGTTCTTC	CAWGAQSAYNEQFF
few	TRBD2	TRBV7-2	TRBJ2-1	TGTGCCAGCAGCTTCTATATCGGGAGGGCCGGCAATGAGCAGTTCTTC	CASSFYIGRAGNEQFF
few	TRBD2	TRBV5-4	TRBJ2-4	TGTGCCAGCAGCCCGGGACTAGCGGCGGGCAGGGCCAAAAACATTCAGTACTTC	CASSPGLAAGRAKNIQYF
-	-	TRBV10-3	TRBJ1-6	TGTGCCATCAGTGAGTCCGGTCTTAATTCACCCCTCCACTTT	CAISESGLNSPLHF
-	-	TRBV2	TRBJ2-1	TGTGCCAGCTCGGGCGTCTCCTACAATGAGCAGTTCTTC	CASSGVSYNEQFF
few	-	TRBV2	TRBJ2-7	TGTGCCAGCAGTGAAGGGACGGCATCCTACGAGCAGTACTTC	CASSEGTASYEQYF
once	TRBD2	TRBV11-3	TRBJ2-1	TGTGCCAGCAGCTTGATACCCCTTTGTAGCGGGAGGGCTTCATACAATGAGCAGTTCTTC	CASSLIPLCSGRASYNEQFF
once	-	TRBV5-6	TRBJ2-1	TGTGCCAGCAGCTTGGCAGTCTACAATGAGCAGTTCTTC	CASSLAVYNEQFF
-	-	TRBV6-1	TRBJ1-2	TGTGCCAGCAGTGGAGGAGGGCCCTCCCTGCTGGGCTACACCTTC	CASSGGGPSLLGYTF
-	-	TRBV21-1	TRBJ1-1	TGTGCCAGCACCAGCAACCGTGGGACAGGGCCCAAAGGCGCTTTCTTT	CASTSNRGTGPKGAFF
-	TRBD1	TRBV19	TRBJ1-2	TGTGCCAGGCACCAACAGGGGGCCTATGGCTACACCTTC	CARHQQGAYGYTF
once	-	TRBV6-5	TRBJ1-1	TGTGCCACCAGTGGGAATGTGCAGGGACAATTTGAAGCTTTCTTT	CATSGNVQGQFEAFF
-	-	TRBV30	TRBJ2-7	TGTGCCTGGAGTGTGCCCGGACTATCCCCCTACGAGCAGTACTTC	CAWSVPGLSPYEQYF
-	TRBD2	TRBV9	TRBJ2-1	TGTGCCAGCAGCGTGGGCGCTAGCGGGGGAACAGGCAATGAGCAGTTCTTC	CASSVGASGGTGNEQFF
-	-	TRBV12-2	TRBJ2-5	TGTGCAAGTCGCTTAGTCTCCGGGGGGCGGGAAGCGGCCATGGAGACCCAGTACTTC	CASRLVSGGREAAMETQYF
-	TRBD1	TRBV7-6	TRBJ1-5	TGTGCCAGCAGCCCCGGGACAGGGAGGCAGCCCCAGCATTTT	CASSPGTGRQPQHF
few	-	TRBV27	TRBJ1-5	TGTGCCAGCAGTTTAGCGGGGAATCAGCCCCAGCATTTT	CASSLAGNQPQHF
-	TRBD1	TRBV11-3	TRBJ2-5	TGTGCCAGCAGCCCTACTAAAGGGGGCCCAGAGACCCAGTACTTC	CASSPTKGGPETQYF
-	TRBD1	TRBV27	TRBJ2-3	TGTGCCAGCAGTTTAGGGACAGGGGATACGCAGTATTTT	CASSLGTGDTQYF
-	-	TRBV11-2	TRBJ2-3	TGTGCCAGCAGCCTCGGGGATACGCAGTATTTT	CASSLGDTQYF
-	-	TRBV10-1	TRBJ2-3	TGCGCCAGCAGCAGGTCGGGGGTGCTAGACACAGATACGCAGTATTTT	CASSRSGVLDTDTQYF
-	TRBD2	TRBV7-8	TRBJ2-7	TGTGCCAGCAGCTCTTCTAGCGGGATCGCCTACGAGCAGTACTTC	CASSSSSGIAYEQYF
-	-	TRBV29-1	TRBJ2-1	TGCAGCGTTGATCTCCAGCCCAATGAGCAGTTCTTC	CSVDLQPNEQFF
-	-	TRBV5-4	TRBJ2-7	TGTGCCAGCAGCTCCGACAGCTACGAGCAGTACTTC	CASSSDSYEQYF
-	TRBD1	TRBV5-1	TRBJ2-7	TGCGCCAGCAGCTTGGATAGGGACAGGTGGTACGAGCAGTACTTC	CASSLDRDRWYEQYF
-	TRBD1	TRBV9	TRBJ1-2	TGTGCCAGCAGCGACTATCAGGGGGCCCCGTCCTATGGCTACACCTTC	CASSDYQGAPSYGYTF
-	TRBD1	TRBV30	TRBJ1-2	TGTGCCTGGAGTGTAGGGGGCGGCTACACCTTC	CAWSVGGGYTF
-	-	TRBV4-1	TRBJ2-7	TGCGCCAGCAGCCAAGGACCCCCCTACGAGCAGTACTTC	CASSQGPPYEQYF
once	-	TRBV5-1	TRBJ2-1	TGCGCCAGCCGGAAACTAGCCCCACCCCTCAATGAGCAGTTCTTC	CASRKLAPPLNEQFF
-	-	TRBV1	TRBJ2-7	TGCACCAGCAGCCAAACCCCCCTAGTGATTCCCTACGAGCAGTACTTC	CTSSQTPLVIPYEQYF
-	-	TRBV5-4	TRBJ2-1	TGTGCCAGCAGCTTTGGGAGTTTGGGCAATGAGCAGTTCTTC	CASSFGSLGNEQFF
once	TRBD1	TRBV6-1	TRBJ2-7	TGTGCCAGCAGTGAAGCGCTGGGACAGTACGAGCAGTACTTC	CASSEALGQYEQYF
-	-	TRBV6-4	TRBJ1-6	TGTGCCAGCAGTGACTCGGATAATTCACCCCTCCACTTT	CASSDSDNSPLHF
-	-	TRBV28	TRBJ2-7	TGTGCCAGCAGTTTTGCTAGTATGGGTTCCTACGAGCAGTACTTC	CASSFASMGSYEQYF